A single sample gave rise to the 26 T cell receptor beta chains below, sequenced in a study of T-cell reconstitution after alpha-beta-depleted transplantation in children. Unique molecular identifiers were used in preparing the TCRbeta library. TCRdb reprocessed the PCR reads with MiXCR, giving one entry per CDR3 protein. Of roughly 500,000 distinct CDR3 sequences in the sample, around a third were seen once. Sample: PBMCs from the stem cell graft donor, taken from the stem cell graft. The receptors were sampled from a human donor who donated a stem cell graft to a child with aplastic anemia.

V and J are TRBV18 and TRBJ2-7, with 7 bases lining up with TRBD1. Germline-derived CDR1 and CDR2 are KGHSH and LQKENI. This CDR3 region has 15 residues. The junction had 8 bases not matched to a gene; V was cut back by 3 bases and J by 3 bases. The DNA for the CDR3 is TGTGCCAGCTCACCGTGGGGGACAGTTGGCTACGAGCAGTACTTC. It codes for CASSPWGTVGYEQYF.

The genes are TRBV29-1 and TRBJ1-1; a possible D gene is TRBD1 (6 bases). The germline CDR1 and CDR2 sequences are SQVTM and ANQGSEA. This CDR3 has 11 amino acids. Deletions cut 6 bases from V and 10 bases from J, with 15 bases between. CDR3 coding DNA: TGCAGCGTACAGGGTGGGGGTTCAGCTTTCTTT. Encoded protein: CSVQGGGSAFF. Together with reference TRBV29-1 and TRBJ1-1, the CDR3 gives the full variable domain: SAVISQKPSRDICQRGTSLTIQCQVDSQVTMMFWYRQQPGQSLTLIATANQGSEATYESGFVIDKFPISRPNLTFSTLTVSNMSPEDSSIYLCSVQGGGSAFFGQGTRLTVV.

The chain has TRBV7-9 and TRBJ2-5; D may be TRBD1 (6 bases). In germline, CDR1 is SEHNR, CDR2 FQNEAQ (reference sequence). The CDR3 sequence is 17 residues long. Trimming pared 5 bases from V and 4 bases from J, leaving 23 bases between. The CDR3 loop reads CASSPPRADRGGETQYF. In DNA, the CDR3 is TGTGCCAGCAGCCCACCCAGGGCGGACAGAGGAGGAGAGACCCAGTACTTC. Complete variable domain (other parts from reference TRBV7-9 and TRBJ2-5): DTGVSQNPRHKITKRGQNVTFRCDPISEHNRLYWYRQTLGQGPEFLTYFQNEAQLEKSRLLSDRFSAERPKGSFSTLEIQRTEQGDSAMYLCASSPPRADRGGETQYFGPGTRLLVL.

The V and J genes are TRBV12-3 or TRBV12-4 and TRBJ2-1; weak D call: TRBD2 (6 bases). V was trimmed by 5 bases and J by 5 bases, leaving 10 bases between them. The length of the CDR3 is 13 residues. CDR3 sequence reads: CASSGRPNNEQFF. As DNA, the CDR3 is TGTGCCAGCAGTGGGAGGCCTAACAATGAGCAGTTCTTC.

The J gene is TRBJ1-2, the V gene TRBV12-3 or TRBV12-4; no reliable D call. Trimming left V 6 bases short and J 10 bases short, with 18 bases between. This CDR3 is 13 amino acids long. CDR3 coding DNA: TGTGCCAGCAGCCCCCCGGGAAGGAGATTCTACACCTTC. Encoded protein: CASSPPGRRFYTF.

This chain joins TRBV3-1 and TRBJ1-2; 11 bases map to TRBD1. CDR3 size: 16 residues. Looked up from germline, CDR1 is LGHDT and CDR2 is YNNKEL (reference sequence). The ends lost 4 bases at V and 0 bases at J; junction bases unmatched: 4. CDR3 loop: CASSLGQGATNYGYTF. CDR3 nucleotides: TGTGCCAGCAGCCTCGGACAGGGGGCGACTAACTATGGCTACACCTTC.

The rearrangement joins TRBV2 to TRBJ1-6; D is undetermined. CDR3 length: 15 amino acids. Germline V gives CDR1 SNHLY, CDR2 FYNNEI. Trimming removed 1 base from V and 5 bases from J, with 9 bases in between. The CDR3: CASSEGTGNNSPLHF. The CDR3 nucleotides read TGTGCCAGCAGTGAAGGGACGGGAAATAATTCACCCCTCCACTTT.

This clonotype has more than one count but fewer than ten. The chain joins TRBV27 to TRBJ1-1; maybe TRBD1 (5 bases). This CDR3 spans 15 amino acids. The V and J ends lost 8 bases and 3 bases respectively, with 19 bases between them. CDR1 is MNHEY and CDR2 is SMNVEV in the germline V gene (reference sequence). The CDR3 DNA is TGTGCCAGCTGTCGATTCGGCAGGGCTGACACTGAAGCTTTCTTT. Protein sequence: CASCRFGRADTEAFF.

V usage is TRBV20-1 and J usage is TRBJ1-1, with TRBD1 identical over 7 bases. The germline CDR1 and CDR2 sequences are DFQATT and SNEGSKA (reference sequence). V trimming: 0 bases; J trimming: 1 base; junction bases outside the gene matches: 5. This CDR3 comprises 15 residues. CDR3 amino acids: CSARDMNRGNTEAFF. Here the CDR3 DNA reads TGCAGTGCTAGAGATATGAACAGGGGGAACACTGAAGCTTTCTTT.

The V and J genes are TRBV7-9 and TRBJ2-5; D call uncertain. Germline assignment: CDR1 SEHNR and CDR2 FQNEAQ (reference sequence). V lost 5 bases to trimming and J lost 2 bases, with 12 bases between them. The CDR3 has 14 amino acids. The CDR3 sequence: CASSIDILQETQYF. The CDR3 bases are TGTGCCAGCAGCATAGACATTTTACAAGAGACCCAGTACTTC. Filled out from reference TRBV7-9 and TRBJ2-5, the complete variable domain reads DTGVSQNPRHKITKRGQNVTFRCDPISEHNRLYWYRQTLGQGPEFLTYFQNEAQLEKSRLLSDRFSAERPKGSFSTLEIQRTEQGDSAMYLCASSIDILQETQYFGPGTRLLVL.

This clonotype appeared a few times. V usage is TRBV20-1 and J usage is TRBJ2-1; 11 positions match TRBD1. CDR3 length equals 14 residues. CDR1 and CDR2 (germline): DFQATT, SNEGSKA (reference sequence). V trimming: 6 bases; J trimming: 2 bases; junction bases outside the gene matches: 3. The CDR3 bases are TGCAGTGCGATGGGACAGGGGGCCTACAATGAGCAGTTCTTC. It yields the protein CSAMGQGAYNEQFF.

The rearrangement links TRBV5-4 to TRBJ2-5, with 7 bases lining up with TRBD2. V shed 5 bases and J 2 bases; nucleotides not matched to a gene: 9. CDR3 length: 15 residues. The germline gives CDR1 SGHNT, CDR2 YYREEE (reference sequence). CDR3 loop: CASRDVRAGQETQYF. CDR3 DNA sequence: TGTGCCAGCAGGGATGTGAGAGCGGGGCAAGAGACCCAGTACTTC.

This clonotype appeared once. J is TRBJ1-5 and V is TRBV10-3, with D unresolved. Germline CDR1 ENHRY, CDR2 SYGVKD. There are 13 residues in the CDR3. Deletions cut 3 bases from V and 4 bases from J, with 7 bases between. The CDR3 loop is CAISEMSNQPQHF. For the CDR3, the DNA is TGTGCCATCAGTGAAATGAGTAATCAGCCCCAGCATTTT.

This clonotype was seen only a few times. V usage is TRBV20-1 and J usage is TRBJ1-3; weak D call: TRBD1 (5 bases). V lost 2 bases, J lost 2 bases, and 13 bases lay in between. The germline CDR1 and CDR2 sequences are DFQATT and SNEGSKA (reference sequence). There are 15 residues in the CDR3. The CDR3 DNA reads as TGCAGTGCTAGACGAAGGGGTGGACCTGGAAACACCATATATTTT. Protein sequence: CSARRRGGPGNTIYF.

The sample holds a few counts of this clonotype. The chain combines TRBV20-1 with TRBJ1-2; the match to TRBD1 covers 8 bases. V lost 2 bases and J lost 4; bases outside the gene matches: 0. CDR3 length equals 12 residues. Germline V gives CDR1 DFQATT, CDR2 SNEGSKA (reference sequence). The CDR3 nucleotides are TGCAGTGCTAGACAGGGGGCCTATGGCTACACCTTC. It codes for CSARQGAYGYTF.

The rearrangement uses TRBV7-9 and TRBJ1-4; 7 nucleotides match TRBD1. Germline loops: CDR1 SEHNR, CDR2 FQNEAQ (reference sequence). This CDR3 spans 15 amino acids. Germline trimming cut 2 bases from V and 7 bases from J; bases unmatched to any gene: 7. CDR3 sequence (DNA): TGTGCCAGCAGCTTAATCGACAGGGAGGGTGAAAAACTGTTTTTT. It translates to CASSLIDREGEKLFF.

This clonotype has more than one count but fewer than ten. The chain employs TRBV25-1 and TRBJ2-7; D not certain. Germline CDR1 MGHDK, CDR2 SYGVNS. This CDR3 spans 11 amino acids. The V and J ends lost 2 bases and 6 bases respectively, with 5 bases between them. CDR3 amino acids: CASSERSEQYF. The CDR3 DNA sequence: TGTGCCAGCAGTGAAAGATCCGAGCAGTACTTC.

This clonotype turned up a few times. This chain joins TRBV20-1 and TRBJ1-2; D is possibly TRBD1 (5 bases). CDR3 length: 13 residues. Germline CDR1 is DFQATT and CDR2 is SNEGSKA (reference sequence). V gave up 0 bases and J gave up 8 bases, with 13 bases separating them. The CDR3 region has the DNA TGCAGTGCTAGAGATCCGTTCGAGGGGGGCTACACCTTC. Amino acid sequence: CSARDPFEGGYTF.

The chain joins TRBV18 to TRBJ1-2; the D is unclear. The CDR3 length is 14 residues. Germline V CDR1 and CDR2: KGHSH, LQKENI. Trimming stripped 5 bases from V and 2 bases from J, with 12 bases between. This CDR3 reads CASSFTDTNYGYTF. CDR3 nucleotide sequence: TGTGCCAGCTCATTTACAGACACCAACTATGGCTACACCTTC.

The chain uses TRBV12-3 or TRBV12-4 and TRBJ1-4; TRBD1 is a possible D gene (6 bases). The CDR3 loop spans 13 amino acids. V lost 7 bases, J lost 7 bases, and 13 bases lay in between. The CDR3 bases are TGTGCCAGCACCATGGGGGCAATTGAAAAACTGTTTTTT. It is translated as CASTMGAIEKLFF.

This chain links TRBV11-1 with TRBJ2-5; 8 nucleotides line up with TRBD1. Germline loops: CDR1 SGHAT, CDR2 FQDESV (reference sequence). V trimming: 5 bases; J trimming: 5 bases; junction bases outside the gene matches: 4. This CDR3 is 13 amino acids long. CDR3 coding DNA: TGTGCCAGCAGCCACGACAGGGGCGAGACCCAGTACTTC. It yields the protein CASSHDRGETQYF.

The table lists this clonotype with a few counts. V and J are TRBV7-9 and TRBJ2-7; 7 nucleotides align to TRBD1. V lost 5 bases, J lost 4 bases, and 8 bases stayed unmatched. The CDR3 sequence is 14 residues long. Germline-derived CDR1 and CDR2 are SEHNR and FQNEAQ (reference sequence). The CDR3 sequence is CASSRLDRLYEQYF. CDR3 coding DNA: TGTGCCAGCAGCCGATTGGACAGGTTGTACGAGCAGTACTTC. The variable domain in full, with the rest retrieved from reference TRBV7-9 and TRBJ2-7, is DTGVSQNPRHKITKRGQNVTFRCDPISEHNRLYWYRQTLGQGPEFLTYFQNEAQLEKSRLLSDRFSAERPKGSFSTLEIQRTEQGDSAMYLCASSRLDRLYEQYFGPGTRLTVT.

The V call is TRBV7-3, the J call TRBJ1-3, with D hard to call. V shed 1 base and J shed 6 bases, with 10 bases lying between them. The length of the CDR3 is 14 residues. Germline V gene data show CDR1 as SGHTA and CDR2 as FQGTGA. The CDR3, as DNA: TGTGCCAGCAGCTTAAGCCCCGGCGAAAACACCATATATTTT. This sequence encodes CASSLSPGENTIYF.

The V call is TRBV20-1, the J call TRBJ1-1; D remains ambiguous. The germline V and J ends were trimmed by 5 bases and 4 bases, with 5 bases remaining between them. The length of the CDR3 is 10 residues. Germline lookup yields CDR1 DFQATT and CDR2 SNEGSKA (reference sequence). In DNA form, the CDR3 reads TGCAGTGCTCCGGGCACTGAAGCTTTCTTT. Translation gives CSAPGTEAFF.

In its sample, this clonotype was seen a few times. The V call is TRBV6-1, the J call TRBJ1-1; the match to TRBD1 covers 9 bases. V shed 6 bases and J 4 bases; nucleotides not matched to a gene: 6. Per the germline V gene, CDR1 is MNHNS and CDR2 is SASEGT. CDR3 length: 14 residues. The CDR3: CASSSDRGGTEAFF. DNA of the CDR3: TGTGCCAGCAGCAGCGACAGGGGGGGCACTGAAGCTTTCTTT.

This clonotype has only a few counts. The rearrangement uses TRBV7-9 and TRBJ2-3; D not certain. Germline V gene lookup returns CDR1 SEHNR and CDR2 FQNEAQ (reference sequence). The length of the CDR3 is 12 residues. V was trimmed by 2 bases and J by 4 bases, leaving 4 bases between them. The CDR3: CASSLLPDTQYF. The CDR3 region has the DNA TGTGCCAGCAGCTTATTGCCAGATACGCAGTATTTT.